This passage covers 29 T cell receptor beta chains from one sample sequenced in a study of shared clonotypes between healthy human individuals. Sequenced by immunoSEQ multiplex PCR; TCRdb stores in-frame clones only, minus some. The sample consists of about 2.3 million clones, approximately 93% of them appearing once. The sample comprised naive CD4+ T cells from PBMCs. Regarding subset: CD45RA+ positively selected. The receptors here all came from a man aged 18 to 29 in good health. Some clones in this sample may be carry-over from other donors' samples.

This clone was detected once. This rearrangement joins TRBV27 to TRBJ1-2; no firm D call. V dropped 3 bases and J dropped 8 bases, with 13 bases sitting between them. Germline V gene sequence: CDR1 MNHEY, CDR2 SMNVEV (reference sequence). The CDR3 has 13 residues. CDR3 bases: TGTGCCAGCAGTTTTCCGGAGGGAGCCGGCTACACCTTC. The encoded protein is CASSFPEGAGYTF.

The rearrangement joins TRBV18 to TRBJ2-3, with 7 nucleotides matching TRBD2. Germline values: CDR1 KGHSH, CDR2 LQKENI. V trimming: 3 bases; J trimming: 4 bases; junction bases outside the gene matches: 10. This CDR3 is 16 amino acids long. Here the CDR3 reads CASSPTVREPPDTQYF. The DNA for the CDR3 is TGTGCCAGCTCACCGACAGTGCGGGAGCCTCCAGATACGCAGTATTTT. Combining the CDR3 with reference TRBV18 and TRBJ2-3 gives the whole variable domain NAGVMQNPRHLVRRRGQEARLRCSPMKGHSHVYWYRQLPEEGLKFMVYLQKENIIDESGMPKERFSAEFPKEGPSILRIQQVVRGDSAAYFCASSPTVREPPDTQYFGPGTRLTVL.

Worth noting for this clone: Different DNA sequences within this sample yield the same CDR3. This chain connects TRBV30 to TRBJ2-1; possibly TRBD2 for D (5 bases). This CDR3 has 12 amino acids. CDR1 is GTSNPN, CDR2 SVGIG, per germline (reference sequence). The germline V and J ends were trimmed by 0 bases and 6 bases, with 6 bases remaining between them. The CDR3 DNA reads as TGTGCCTGGAGTGTACGGGGCAATGAGCAGTTCTTC. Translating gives CAWSVRGNEQFF. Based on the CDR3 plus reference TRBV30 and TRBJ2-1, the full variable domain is SQTIHQWPATLVQPVGSPLSLECTVEGTSNPNLYWYRQAAGRGLQLLFYSVGIGQISSEVPQNLSASRPQDRQFILSSKKLLLSDSGFYLCAWSVRGNEQFFGPGTRLTVL.

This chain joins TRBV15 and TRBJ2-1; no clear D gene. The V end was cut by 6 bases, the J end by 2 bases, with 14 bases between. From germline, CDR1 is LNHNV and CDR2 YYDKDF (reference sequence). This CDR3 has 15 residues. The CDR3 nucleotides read TGTGCCACCAGTTCCCACCGGGTAACCTACAATGAGCAGTTCTTC. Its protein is CATSSHRVTYNEQFF. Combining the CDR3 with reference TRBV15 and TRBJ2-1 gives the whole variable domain DAMVIQNPRYQVTQFGKPVTLSCSQTLNHNVMYWYQQKSSQAPKLLFHYYDKDFNNEADTPDNFQSRRPNTSFCFLDIRSPGLGDTAMYLCATSSHRVTYNEQFFGPGTRLTVL.

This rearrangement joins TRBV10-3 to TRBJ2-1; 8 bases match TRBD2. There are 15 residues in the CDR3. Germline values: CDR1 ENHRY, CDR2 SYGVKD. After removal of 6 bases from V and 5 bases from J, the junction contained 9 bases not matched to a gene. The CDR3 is CAIRDPGLVNNEQFF. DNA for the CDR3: TGTGCCATCAGGGACCCGGGACTAGTAAACAATGAGCAGTTCTTC.

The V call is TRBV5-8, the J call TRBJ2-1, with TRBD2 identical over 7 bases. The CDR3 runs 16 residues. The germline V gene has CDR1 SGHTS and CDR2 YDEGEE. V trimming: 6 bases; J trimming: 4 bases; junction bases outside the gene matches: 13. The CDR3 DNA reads TGTGCCAGCACTCCCTGGGGGGAGGGCCATTACAATGAGCAGTTCTTC. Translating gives CASTPWGEGHYNEQFF.

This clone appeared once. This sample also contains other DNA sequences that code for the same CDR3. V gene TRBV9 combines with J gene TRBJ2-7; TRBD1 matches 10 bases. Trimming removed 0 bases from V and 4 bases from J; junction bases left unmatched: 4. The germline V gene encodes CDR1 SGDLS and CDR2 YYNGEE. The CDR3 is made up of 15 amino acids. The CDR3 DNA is TGTGCCAGCAGCGTAGATGGGACAGGGGTTTACGAGCAGTACTTC. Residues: CASSVDGTGVYEQYF.

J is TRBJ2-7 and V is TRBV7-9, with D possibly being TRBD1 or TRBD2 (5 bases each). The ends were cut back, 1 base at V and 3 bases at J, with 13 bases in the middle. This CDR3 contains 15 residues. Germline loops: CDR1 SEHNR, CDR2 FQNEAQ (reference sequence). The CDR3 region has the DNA TGTGCCAGCAGCTTAGAGTCCGGGACGGACTACGAGCAGTACTTC. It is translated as CASSLESGTDYEQYF.

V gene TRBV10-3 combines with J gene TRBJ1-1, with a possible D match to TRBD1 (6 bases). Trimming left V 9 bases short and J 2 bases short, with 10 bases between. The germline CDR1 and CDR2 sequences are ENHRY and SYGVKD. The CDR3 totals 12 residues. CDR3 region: CAINRDNTEAFF. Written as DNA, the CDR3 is TGTGCCATTAACAGGGACAACACTGAAGCTTTCTTT.

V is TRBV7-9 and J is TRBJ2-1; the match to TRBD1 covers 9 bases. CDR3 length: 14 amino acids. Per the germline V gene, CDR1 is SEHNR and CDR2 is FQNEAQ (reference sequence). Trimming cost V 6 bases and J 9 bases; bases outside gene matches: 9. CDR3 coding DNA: TGTGCCAGCAGGCCGGGACAGGGTTTCGGTGAGCAGTTCTTC. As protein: CASRPGQGFGEQFF.

The CDR3 DNA sequence: TGTGCCAGCCCTCCACGGGAAGTGTTTAGGAACACTGAAGCTTTCTTT. This translates into CASPPREVFRNTEAFF. J is TRBJ1-1 and V is TRBV28, with D unclear. This CDR3 is 16 amino acids long. Trimming pared 8 bases from V and 1 base from J, leaving 20 bases between. Germline CDR1 reads MDHEN; CDR2 reads SYDVKM.

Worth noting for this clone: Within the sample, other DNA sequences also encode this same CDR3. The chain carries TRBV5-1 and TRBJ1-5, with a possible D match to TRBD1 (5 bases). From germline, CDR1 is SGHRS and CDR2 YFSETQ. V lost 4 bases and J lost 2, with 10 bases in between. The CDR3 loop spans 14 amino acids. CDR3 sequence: CASSLGGGNQPQHF. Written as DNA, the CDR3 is TGCGCCAGCAGCCTGGGGGGAGGCAATCAGCCCCAGCATTTT.

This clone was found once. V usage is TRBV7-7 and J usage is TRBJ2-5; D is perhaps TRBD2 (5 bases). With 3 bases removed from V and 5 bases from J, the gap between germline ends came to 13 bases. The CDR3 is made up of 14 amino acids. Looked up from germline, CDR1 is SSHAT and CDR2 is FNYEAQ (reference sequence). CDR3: CASSFQPGEETQYF. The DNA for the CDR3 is TGTGCCAGCAGCTTCCAGCCCGGGGAGGAGACCCAGTACTTC. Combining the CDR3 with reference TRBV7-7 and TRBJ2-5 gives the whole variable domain GAGVSQSPRYKVTKRGQDVTLRCDPISSHATLYWYQQALGQGPEFLTYFNYEAQPDKSGLPSDRFSAERPEGSISTLTIQRTEQRDSAMYRCASSFQPGEETQYFGPGTRLLVL.

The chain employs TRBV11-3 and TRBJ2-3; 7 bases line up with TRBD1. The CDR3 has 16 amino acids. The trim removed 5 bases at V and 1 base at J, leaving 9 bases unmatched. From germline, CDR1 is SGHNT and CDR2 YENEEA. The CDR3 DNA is TGTGCCAGCAGCCTACGACAGGGCCAGGGCACAGATACGCAGTATTTT. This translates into CASSLRQGQGTDTQYF.

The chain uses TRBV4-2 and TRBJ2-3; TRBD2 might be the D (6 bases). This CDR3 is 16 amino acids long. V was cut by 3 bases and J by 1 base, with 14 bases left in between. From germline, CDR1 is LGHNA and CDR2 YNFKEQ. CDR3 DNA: TGTGCCAGCAGCCAGGTTCCGGGACTTCGCACAGATACGCAGTATTTT. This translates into CASSQVPGLRTDTQYF.

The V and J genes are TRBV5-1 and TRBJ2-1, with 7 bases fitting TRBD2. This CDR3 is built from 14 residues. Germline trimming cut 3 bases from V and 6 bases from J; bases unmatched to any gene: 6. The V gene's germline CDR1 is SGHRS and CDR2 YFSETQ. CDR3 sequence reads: CASSSTSSVNEQFF. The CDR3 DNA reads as TGCGCCAGCAGCTCGACTAGCTCGGTCAATGAGCAGTTCTTC.

CDR3 protein: CASSIAVGEMNTEAFF. CDR3 sequence (DNA): TGTGCCAGTAGTATTGCTGTTGGAGAAATGAACACTGAAGCTTTCTTT. The J gene is TRBJ1-1, the V gene TRBV19; no clear D. Germline V CDR1 and CDR2: LNHDA, SQIVND (reference sequence). This CDR3 has 16 residues. The ends were cut back, 3 bases at V and 0 bases at J, with 14 bases in the middle.

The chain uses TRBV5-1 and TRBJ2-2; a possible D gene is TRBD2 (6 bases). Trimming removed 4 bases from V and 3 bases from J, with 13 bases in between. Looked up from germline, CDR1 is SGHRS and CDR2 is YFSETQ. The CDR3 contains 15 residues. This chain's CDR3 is CASSPPGLHTGELFF. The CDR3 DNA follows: TGCGCCAGCAGCCCACCGGGACTCCACACCGGGGAGCTGTTTTTT.

The CDR3: CASSLGTKYEQYF. For the CDR3, the DNA is TGTGCCAGCAGTTTAGGGACTAAATACGAGCAGTACTTC. This chain joins TRBV28 and TRBJ2-7; TRBD2 aligns across 7 bases. Germline V CDR1 and CDR2: MDHEN, SYDVKM. V lost 2 bases to trimming and J lost 4 bases; unmatched junction nucleotides: 2. The CDR3 contains 13 residues.

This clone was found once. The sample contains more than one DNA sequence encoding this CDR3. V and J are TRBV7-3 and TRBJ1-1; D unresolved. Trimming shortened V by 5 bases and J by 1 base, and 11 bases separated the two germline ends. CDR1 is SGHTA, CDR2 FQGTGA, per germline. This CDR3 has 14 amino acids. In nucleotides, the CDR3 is TGTGCCAGCAGCCCCGGAAGCGCGAACACTGAAGCTTTCTTT. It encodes CASSPGSANTEAFF.

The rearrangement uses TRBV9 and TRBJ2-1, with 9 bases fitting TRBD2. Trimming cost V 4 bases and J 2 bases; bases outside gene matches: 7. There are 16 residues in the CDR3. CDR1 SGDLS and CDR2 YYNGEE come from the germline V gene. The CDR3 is CASSRREGSTYNEQFF. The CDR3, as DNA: TGTGCCAGCAGCCGGCGGGAGGGCAGCACCTACAATGAGCAGTTCTTC.

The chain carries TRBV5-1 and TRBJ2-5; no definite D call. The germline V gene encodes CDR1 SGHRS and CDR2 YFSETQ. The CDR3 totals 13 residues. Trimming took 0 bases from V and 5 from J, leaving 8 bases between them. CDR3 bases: TGCGCCAGCAGCTTGGTAGGGTACGAGACCCAGTACTTC. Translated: CASSLVGYETQYF. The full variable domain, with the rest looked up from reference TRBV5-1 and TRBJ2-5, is KAGVTQTPRYLIKTRGQQVTLSCSPISGHRSVSWYQQTPGQGLQFLFEYFSETQRNKGNFPGRFSGRQFSNSRSEMNVSTLELGDSALYLCASSLVGYETQYFGPGTRLLVL.

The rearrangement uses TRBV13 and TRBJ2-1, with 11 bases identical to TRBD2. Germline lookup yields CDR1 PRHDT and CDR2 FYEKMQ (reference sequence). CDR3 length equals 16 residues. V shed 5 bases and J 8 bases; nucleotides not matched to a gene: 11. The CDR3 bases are TGTGCCAGCAGCCCAAGGACTAGCGGGCGTGGGGATGAGCAGTTCTTC. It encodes CASSPRTSGRGDEQFF.

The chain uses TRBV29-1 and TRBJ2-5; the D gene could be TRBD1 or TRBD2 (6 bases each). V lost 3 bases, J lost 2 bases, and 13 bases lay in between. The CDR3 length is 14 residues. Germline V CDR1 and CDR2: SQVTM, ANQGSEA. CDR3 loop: CSVDGRGGQETQYF. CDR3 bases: TGCAGCGTTGATGGGCGAGGGGGGCAAGAGACCCAGTACTTC.

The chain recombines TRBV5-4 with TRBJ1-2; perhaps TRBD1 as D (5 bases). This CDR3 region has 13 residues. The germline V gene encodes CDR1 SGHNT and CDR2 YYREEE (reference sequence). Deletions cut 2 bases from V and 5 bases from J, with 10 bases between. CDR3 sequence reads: CASSLGDVYGYTF. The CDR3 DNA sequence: TGTGCCAGCAGCTTAGGGGATGTTTATGGCTACACCTTC.

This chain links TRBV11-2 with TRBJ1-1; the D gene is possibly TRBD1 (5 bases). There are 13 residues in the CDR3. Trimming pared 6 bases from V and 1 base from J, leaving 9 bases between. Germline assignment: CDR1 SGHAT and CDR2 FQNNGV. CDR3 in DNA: TGTGCCAGCAGACAGGTGGGGAACACTGAAGCTTTCTTT. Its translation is CASRQVGNTEAFF.

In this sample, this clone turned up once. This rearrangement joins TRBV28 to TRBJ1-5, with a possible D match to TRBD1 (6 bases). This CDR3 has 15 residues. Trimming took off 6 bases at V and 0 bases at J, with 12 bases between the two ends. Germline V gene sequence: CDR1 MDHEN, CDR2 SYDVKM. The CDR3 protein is CASSHYRDSNQPQHF. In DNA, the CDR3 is TGTGCCAGCAGCCATTACAGGGATAGCAATCAGCCCCAGCATTTT.

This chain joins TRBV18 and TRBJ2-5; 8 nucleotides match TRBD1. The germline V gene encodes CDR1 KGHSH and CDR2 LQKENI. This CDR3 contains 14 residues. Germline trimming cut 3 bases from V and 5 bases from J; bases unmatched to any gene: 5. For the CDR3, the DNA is TGTGCCAGCTCACCGTCAGGGGGCGTGGAGACCCAGTACTTC. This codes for CASSPSGGVETQYF.

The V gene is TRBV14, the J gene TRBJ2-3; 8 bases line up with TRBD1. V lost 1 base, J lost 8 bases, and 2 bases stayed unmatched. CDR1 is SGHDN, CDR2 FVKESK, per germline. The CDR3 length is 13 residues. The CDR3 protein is CASSQAQGGTQYF. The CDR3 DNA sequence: TGTGCCAGCAGCCAAGCACAGGGGGGTACGCAGTATTTT.